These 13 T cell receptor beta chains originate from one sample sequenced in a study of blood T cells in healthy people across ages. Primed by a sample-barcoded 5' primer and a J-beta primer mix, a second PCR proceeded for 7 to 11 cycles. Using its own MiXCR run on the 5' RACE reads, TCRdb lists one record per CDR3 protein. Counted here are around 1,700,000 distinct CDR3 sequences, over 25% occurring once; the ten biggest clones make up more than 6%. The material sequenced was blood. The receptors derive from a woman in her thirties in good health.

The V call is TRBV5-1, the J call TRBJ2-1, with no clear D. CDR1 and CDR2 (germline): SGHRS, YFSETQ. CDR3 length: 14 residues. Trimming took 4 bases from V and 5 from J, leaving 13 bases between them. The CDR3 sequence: CASSIETLDNEQFF. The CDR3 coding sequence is TGCGCCAGCAGCATAGAGACACTCGACAATGAGCAGTTCTTC.

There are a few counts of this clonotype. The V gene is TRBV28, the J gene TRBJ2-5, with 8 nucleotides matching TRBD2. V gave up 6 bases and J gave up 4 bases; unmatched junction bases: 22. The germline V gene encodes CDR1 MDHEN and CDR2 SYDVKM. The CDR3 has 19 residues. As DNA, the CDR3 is TGTGCCAGCAGCCGACGTGGGCCGGGGGGGCCTCTTTTTGGAGAGACCCAGTACTTC. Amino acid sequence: CASSRRGPGGPLFGETQYF.

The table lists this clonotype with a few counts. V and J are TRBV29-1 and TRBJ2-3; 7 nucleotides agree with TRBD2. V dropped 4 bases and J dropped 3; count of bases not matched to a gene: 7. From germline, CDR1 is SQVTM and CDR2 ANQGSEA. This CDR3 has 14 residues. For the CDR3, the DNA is TGCAGCGTTGCCCCCCTGGGGGGGACAGATACGCAGTATTTT. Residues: CSVAPLGGTDTQYF.

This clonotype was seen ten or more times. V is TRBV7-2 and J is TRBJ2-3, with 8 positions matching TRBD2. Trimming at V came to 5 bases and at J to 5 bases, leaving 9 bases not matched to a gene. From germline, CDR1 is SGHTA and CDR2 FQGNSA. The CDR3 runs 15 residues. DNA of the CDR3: TGTGCCAGCAGCACTAGCGGTCGGGTGAGAGATACGCAGTATTTT. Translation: CASSTSGRVRDTQYF.

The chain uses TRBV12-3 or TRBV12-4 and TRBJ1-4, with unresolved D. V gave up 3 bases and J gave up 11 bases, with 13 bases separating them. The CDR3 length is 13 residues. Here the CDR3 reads CASSFSVDGKLFF. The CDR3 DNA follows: TGTGCCAGCAGTTTTTCTGTAGACGGCAAACTGTTTTTT.

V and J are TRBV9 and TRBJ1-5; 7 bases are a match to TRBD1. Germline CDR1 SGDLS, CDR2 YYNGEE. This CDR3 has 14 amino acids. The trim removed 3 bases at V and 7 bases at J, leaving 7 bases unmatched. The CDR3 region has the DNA TGTGCCAGCAGCGGGCACAGGGGTAAACAGCCCCAGCATTTT. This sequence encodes CASSGHRGKQPQHF.

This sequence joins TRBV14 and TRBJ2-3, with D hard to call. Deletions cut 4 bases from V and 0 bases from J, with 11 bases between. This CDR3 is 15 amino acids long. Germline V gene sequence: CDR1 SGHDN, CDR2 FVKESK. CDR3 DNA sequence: TGTGCCAGCAGCCGGCAGAGACCTAGCACAGATACGCAGTATTTT. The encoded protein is CASSRQRPSTDTQYF.

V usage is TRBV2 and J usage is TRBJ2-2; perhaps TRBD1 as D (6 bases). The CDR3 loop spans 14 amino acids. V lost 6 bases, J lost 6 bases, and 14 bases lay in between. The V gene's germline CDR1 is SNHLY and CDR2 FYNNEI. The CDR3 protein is CASSRDIRPGELFF. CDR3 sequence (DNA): TGTGCCAGCAGCCGGGACATCCGTCCCGGGGAGCTGTTTTTT.

The CDR3 DNA follows: TGTGCCAGCAGCTTTGTGGGGAGCGCAGATACGCAGTATTTT. Its protein product is CASSFVGSADTQYF. The J gene is TRBJ2-3, the V gene TRBV7-7, with D possibly being TRBD2 (5 bases). Germline values: CDR1 SSHAT, CDR2 FNYEAQ (reference sequence). This CDR3 contains 14 residues. V was shortened by 3 bases and J by 4 bases, with 11 bases between the two germline ends.

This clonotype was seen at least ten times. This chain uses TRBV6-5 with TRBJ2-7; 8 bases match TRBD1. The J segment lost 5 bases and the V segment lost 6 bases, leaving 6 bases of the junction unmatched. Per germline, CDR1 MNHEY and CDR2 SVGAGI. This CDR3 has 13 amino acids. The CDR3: CASRGTGRDEQYF. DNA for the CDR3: TGTGCCAGCAGGGGGACAGGTCGGGACGAGCAGTACTTC.

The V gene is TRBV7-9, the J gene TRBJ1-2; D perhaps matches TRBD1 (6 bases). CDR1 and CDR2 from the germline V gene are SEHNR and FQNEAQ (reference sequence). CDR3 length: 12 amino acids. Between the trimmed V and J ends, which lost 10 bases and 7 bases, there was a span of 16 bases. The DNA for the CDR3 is TGTGCCAACAGTCGAGGGGGTACTGGCTACACCTTC. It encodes CANSRGGTGYTF.

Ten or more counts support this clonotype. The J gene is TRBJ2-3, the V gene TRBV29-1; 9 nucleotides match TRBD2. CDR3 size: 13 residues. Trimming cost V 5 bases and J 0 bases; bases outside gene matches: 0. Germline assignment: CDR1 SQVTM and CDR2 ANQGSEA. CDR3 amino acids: CSVTSGSTDTQYF. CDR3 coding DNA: TGCAGCGTTACTAGCGGGAGCACAGATACGCAGTATTTT.

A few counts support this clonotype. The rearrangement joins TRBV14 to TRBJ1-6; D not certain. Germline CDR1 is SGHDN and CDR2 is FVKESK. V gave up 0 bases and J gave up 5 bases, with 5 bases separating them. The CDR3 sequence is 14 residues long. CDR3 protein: CASSQETNNSPLHF. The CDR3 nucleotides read TGTGCCAGCAGCCAAGAGACGAATAATTCACCCCTCCACTTT.